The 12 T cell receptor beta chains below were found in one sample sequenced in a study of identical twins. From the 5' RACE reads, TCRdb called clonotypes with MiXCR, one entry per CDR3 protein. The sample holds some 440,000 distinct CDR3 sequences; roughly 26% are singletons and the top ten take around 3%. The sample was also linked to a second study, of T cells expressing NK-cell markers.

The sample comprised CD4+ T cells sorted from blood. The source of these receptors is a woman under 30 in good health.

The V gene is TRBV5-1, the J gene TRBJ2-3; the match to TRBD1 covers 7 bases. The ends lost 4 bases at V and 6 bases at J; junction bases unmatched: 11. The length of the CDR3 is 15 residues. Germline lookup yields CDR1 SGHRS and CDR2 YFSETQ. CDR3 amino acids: CASSQAPEGADTQYF. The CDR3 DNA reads TGCGCCAGCAGCCAGGCCCCCGAGGGGGCGGATACGCAGTATTTT.

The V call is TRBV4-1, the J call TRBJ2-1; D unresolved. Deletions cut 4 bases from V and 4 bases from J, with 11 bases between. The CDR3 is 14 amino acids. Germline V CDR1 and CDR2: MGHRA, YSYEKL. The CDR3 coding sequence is TGCGCCAGCAGCCCTCAGGTCTCATACAATGAGCAGTTCTTC. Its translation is CASSPQVSYNEQFF.

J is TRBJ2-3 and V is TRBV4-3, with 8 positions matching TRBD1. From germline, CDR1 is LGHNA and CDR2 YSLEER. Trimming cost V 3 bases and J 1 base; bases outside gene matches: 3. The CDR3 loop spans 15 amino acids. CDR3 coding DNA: TGCGCCAGCAGCCAGACAGGGGATGGCACAGATACGCAGTATTTT. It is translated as CASSQTGDGTDTQYF.

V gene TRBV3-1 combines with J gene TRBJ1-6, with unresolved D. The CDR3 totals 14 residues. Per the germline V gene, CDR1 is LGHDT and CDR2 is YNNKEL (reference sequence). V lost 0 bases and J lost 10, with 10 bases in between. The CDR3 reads CASSQDLTKSPLHF. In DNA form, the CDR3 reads TGTGCCAGCAGCCAAGATCTGACGAAGTCACCCCTCCACTTT.

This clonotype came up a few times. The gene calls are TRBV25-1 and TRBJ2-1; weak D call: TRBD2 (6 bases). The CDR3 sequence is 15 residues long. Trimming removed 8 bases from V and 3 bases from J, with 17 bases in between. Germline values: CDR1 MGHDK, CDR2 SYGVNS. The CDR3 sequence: CASAPGGLGYNEQFF. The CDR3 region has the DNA TGTGCCAGCGCTCCCGGAGGGCTGGGCTACAATGAGCAGTTCTTC.

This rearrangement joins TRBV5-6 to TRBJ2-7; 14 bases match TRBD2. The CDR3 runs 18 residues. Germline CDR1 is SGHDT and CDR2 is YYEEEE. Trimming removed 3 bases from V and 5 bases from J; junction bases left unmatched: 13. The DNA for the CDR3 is TGTGCCAGCAGCTCTTATAGGGGGACTAGCGGGAGTCTGGACGAGCAGTACTTC. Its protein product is CASSSYRGTSGSLDEQYF.

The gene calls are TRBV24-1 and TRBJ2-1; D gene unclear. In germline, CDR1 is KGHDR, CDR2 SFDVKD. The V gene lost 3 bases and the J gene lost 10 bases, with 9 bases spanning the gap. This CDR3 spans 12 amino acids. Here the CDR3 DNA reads TGTGCCACCAGTGATGGACCGCGGGAGCAGTTCTTC. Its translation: CATSDGPREQFF.

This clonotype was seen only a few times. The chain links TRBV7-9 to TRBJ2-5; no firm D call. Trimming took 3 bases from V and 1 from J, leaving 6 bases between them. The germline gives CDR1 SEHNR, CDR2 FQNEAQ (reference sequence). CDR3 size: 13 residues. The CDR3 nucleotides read TGTGCCAGCAGCTTGTCATTCCAAGAGACCCAGTACTTC. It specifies CASSLSFQETQYF. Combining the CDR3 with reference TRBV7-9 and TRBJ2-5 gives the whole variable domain DTGVSQNPRHKITKRGQNVTFRCDPISEHNRLYWYRQTLGQGPEFLTYFQNEAQLEKSRLLSDRFSAERPKGSFSTLEIQRTEQGDSAMYLCASSLSFQETQYFGPGTRLLVL.

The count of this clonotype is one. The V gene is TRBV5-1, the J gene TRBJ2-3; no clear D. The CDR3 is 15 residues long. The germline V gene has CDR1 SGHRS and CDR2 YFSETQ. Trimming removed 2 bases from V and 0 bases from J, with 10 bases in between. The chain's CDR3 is CASSFRPSSTDTQYF. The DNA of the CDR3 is TGCGCCAGCAGCTTCCGGCCCTCTAGCACAGATACGCAGTATTTT.

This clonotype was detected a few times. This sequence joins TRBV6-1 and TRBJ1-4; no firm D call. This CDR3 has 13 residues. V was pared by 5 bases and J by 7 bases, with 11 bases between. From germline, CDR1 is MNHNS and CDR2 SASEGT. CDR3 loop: CASSRSIGEKLFF. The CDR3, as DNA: TGTGCCAGCAGTCGGTCGATTGGTGAAAAACTGTTTTTT.

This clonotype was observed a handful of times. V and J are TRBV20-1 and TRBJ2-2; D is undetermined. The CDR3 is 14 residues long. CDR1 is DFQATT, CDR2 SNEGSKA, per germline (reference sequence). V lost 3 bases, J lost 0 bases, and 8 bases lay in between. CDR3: CSASLSSNTGELFF. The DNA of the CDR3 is TGCAGTGCTAGTCTTAGTTCGAACACCGGGGAGCTGTTTTTT.

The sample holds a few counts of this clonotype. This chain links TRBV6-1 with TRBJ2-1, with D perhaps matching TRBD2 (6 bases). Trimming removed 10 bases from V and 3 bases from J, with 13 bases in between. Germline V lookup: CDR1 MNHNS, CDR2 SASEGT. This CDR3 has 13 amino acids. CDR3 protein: CATSRDFYNEQFF. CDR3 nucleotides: TGTGCCACAAGCCGGGACTTCTACAATGAGCAGTTCTTC.